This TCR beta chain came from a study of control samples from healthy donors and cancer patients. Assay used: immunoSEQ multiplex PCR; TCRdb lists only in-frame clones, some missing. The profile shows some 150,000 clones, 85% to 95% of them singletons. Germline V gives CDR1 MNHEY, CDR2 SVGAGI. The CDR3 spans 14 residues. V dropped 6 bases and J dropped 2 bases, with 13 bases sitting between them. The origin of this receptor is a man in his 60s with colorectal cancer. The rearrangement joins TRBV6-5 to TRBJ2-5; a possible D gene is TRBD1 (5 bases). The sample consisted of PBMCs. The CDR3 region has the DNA TGTGCCAGCAGCCCGAGACAGCCACAAGAGACCCAGTACTTC. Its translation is CASSPRQPQETQYF.